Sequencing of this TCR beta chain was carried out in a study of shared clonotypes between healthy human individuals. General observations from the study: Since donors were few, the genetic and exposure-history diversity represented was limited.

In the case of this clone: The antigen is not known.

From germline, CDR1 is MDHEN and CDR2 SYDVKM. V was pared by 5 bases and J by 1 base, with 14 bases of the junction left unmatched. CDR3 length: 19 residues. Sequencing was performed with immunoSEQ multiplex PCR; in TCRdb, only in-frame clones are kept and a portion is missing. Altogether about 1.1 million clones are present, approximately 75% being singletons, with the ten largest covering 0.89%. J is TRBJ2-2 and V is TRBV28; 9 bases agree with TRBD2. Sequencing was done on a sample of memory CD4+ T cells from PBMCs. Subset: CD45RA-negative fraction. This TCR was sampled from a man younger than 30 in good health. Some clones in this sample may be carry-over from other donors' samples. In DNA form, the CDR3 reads TGTGCCAGCAGTCCCCTAAGGGGTAGGCGGGAGGGGAACACCGGGGAGCTGTTTTTT. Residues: CASSPLRGRREGNTGELFF.